This T cell receptor beta chain was sequenced in a study of neurological immune-mediated disorders. Using its own MiXCR run on the 5' RACE reads, TCRdb lists one record per CDR3 protein. The data hold fewer than 55,000 distinct CDR3 sequences, with about 6% observed a single time. This clonotype was recorded many times. The clonotype was recovered from a woman aged 40 to 49 in good health. The sequenced material came from CD4+ T cells from blood.

The CDR3 reads CAIKGAGLGDNEQFF. The CDR3 DNA follows: TGTGCCATCAAAGGTGCGGGCCTGGGCGACAATGAGCAGTTCTTC. The genes are TRBV10-3 and TRBJ2-1; possibly TRBD2 for D (5 bases). The germline gives CDR1 ENHRY, CDR2 SYGVKD. Trimming stripped 7 bases from V and 5 bases from J, with 18 bases between. The CDR3 has 15 amino acids.